This T cell receptor (beta chain) was captured in a study of blood T cell dynamics during melanoma immunotherapy. Study conclusions and caveats: PBMC repertoires of eventual disease-control patients split at W3 into clonality or diversity gains.

In the case of this clone: Its antigen is not identified.

DNA loading was fixed at 350 ng for all bulk PBMC samples. Generated by immunoSEQ multiplex PCR, the TCRdb table keeps only in-frame clones and is missing some. The data hold more than 15,000 clones, with 65% to 90% observed a single time. The V and J ends lost 10 bases and 0 bases, in that order; junction bases with no gene match: 6. Germline CDR1 and CDR2: MDHEN and SYDVKM. The CDR3 length is 14 residues. Time point indicated: pre-treatment baseline. The origin of this receptor is a human donor with melanoma. The material was blood, obtained from a patient treated with checkpoint blockade. The chain couples TRBV28 to TRBJ2-1; 7 bases are shared with TRBD2. The CDR3 here is CATGLGLSYNEQFF. DNA for the CDR3: TGTGCCACCGGACTAGGCCTCTCCTACAATGAGCAGTTCTTC.